This T cell receptor beta chain was found in a study of PD-1 blockade in mismatch repair-deficient tumors (dated by TCRdb to the late 2010s). General notes on the study: Between late 2013 and 2016, the trial enrolled about 93 consecutive patients with more than 10 mismatch repair-deficient cancer types, every one of whom had been previously treated and was progressing. Tumor-associated T cell clones were tracked in the peripheral blood of patients responding to PD-1 blockade by deep sequencing of TCR CDR3 regions.

Per the publication, the time point label means: peripheral blood before pembrolizumab. For every enrolled patient, mismatch repair deficiency was confirmed by either polymerase chain reaction or immunohistochemistry. TCR sequencing was performed for three patients who responded to pembrolizumab therapy. In the phase II trial, pembrolizumab PD-1 blockade was tested prospectively in advanced mismatch repair-deficient cancers, no matter which tissue of origin the cancers came from. Peripheral blood T cell samples were serially collected before and at multiple times after PD-1 blockade was started. Blood sampling time points were reported as weeks after the first dose of pembrolizumab. On the study overall, not on this receptor specifically: Rapid expansion after pembrolizumab followed by contraction, generally before radiologic responses, was shown by tumor-resident clones, which were often undetectable in blood before treatment.

The library came from the immunoSEQ multiplex PCR assay. In TCRdb, the immuneACCESS table is reduced to in-frame sequences with V and J assigned. These tables do not hold every clone; where another copy was compared, an unresolved V gene accounts for under half, and the others remain unexplained. For this sample there are some 48,000 clones; 77% appear just once. The ten largest clones capture roughly 3.5% of the sample. The germline V gene yields MNHEY for CDR1 and SVGAGI for CDR2. The cysteine opens and the phenylalanine closes a CDR3 of 14 amino acids. Only CDR3 DNA remains: 42 bases, in frame from the first base. Here V drops 3 bases and J drops 8 bases, and the junction holds 8 bases not matched to any gene. Regarding this clone: Its antigen remains undetermined. Base qualities are not at hand, and no much larger clone is one base apart.

The sequencing here drew on PBMCs, taken before pembrolizumab treatment. The receptor's source is an adult with mismatch repair-deficient cancer. The sequence joins TRBV6-5 to TRBJ1-2; 8 junctional bases match TRBD1. In nucleotide form, the sequence is TGTGCCAGCAGTTATCCGGACAGGGCGGGAGGCTACACCTTC. Translated, this gives CASSYPDRAGGYTF.